This passage covers 27 T cell receptor beta chains from one sample sequenced in a study of T cells in Graves' hyperthyroidism and ophthalmopathy. TCR beta CDR3 regions were amplified from RNA transcripts. RT-PCR in the first round (using the HTBI primer set) targeted the TCR CDR3. TCRdb analysed the multiplex PCR reads with MiXCR anew, one entry per CDR3 protein. The sample lists roughly 400,000 distinct CDR3 sequences; roughly 25% were seen once. Input material: blood. Receptors originate from a middle-aged man with Graves' hyperthyroidism.

This clonotype was picked up many times. The rearrangement joins TRBV7-2 to TRBJ2-3; 9 nucleotides match TRBD1. The CDR3 has 15 amino acids. V lost 5 bases to trimming and J lost 1 base; unmatched junction nucleotides: 4. Per the germline V gene, CDR1 is SGHTA and CDR2 is FQGNSA. The CDR3, as DNA: TGTGCCAGCAGCGCGGACAGGGGAGGCACAGATACGCAGTATTTT. Translation gives CASSADRGGTDTQYF.

This sequence joins TRBV14 and TRBJ1-1; TRBD1 matches 9 bases. This CDR3 region has 15 residues. V lost 4 bases, J lost 1 base, and 4 bases stayed unmatched. The germline gives CDR1 SGHDN, CDR2 FVKESK. CDR3 in DNA: TGTGCCAGCAGCCCGTGGGGACAGGGGAACACTGAAGCTTTCTTT. Residues: CASSPWGQGNTEAFF. The full variable domain, completed using reference TRBV14 and TRBJ1-1, is EAGVTQFPSHSVIEKGQTVTLRCDPISGHDNLYWYRRVMGKEIKFLLHFVKESKQDESGMPNNRFLAERTGGTYSTLKVQPAELEDSGVYFCASSPWGQGNTEAFFGQGTRLTVV.

This clonotype has at least ten counts. CDR3 protein: CSAKGTSYNEQFF. The CDR3 nucleotides read TGCAGTGCTAAAGGGACCTCCTACAATGAGCAGTTCTTC. The rearrangement links TRBV20-1 to TRBJ2-1, with D perhaps assigned TRBD1 or TRBD2 (5 bases each). The ends were cut back, 4 bases at V and 0 bases at J, with 7 bases in the middle. This CDR3 contains 13 residues. Germline V gene lookup returns CDR1 DFQATT and CDR2 SNEGSKA (reference sequence).

In this sample, this clonotype turned up a few times. The rearrangement links TRBV7-9 to TRBJ2-2; D remains ambiguous. Germline V gene data show CDR1 as SEHNR and CDR2 as FQNEAQ (reference sequence). This CDR3 has 14 amino acids. V was pared by 6 bases and J by 1 base, with 9 bases between. CDR3 amino acids: CASRRQGNTGELFF. DNA of the CDR3: TGTGCCAGCAGGAGGCAAGGGAACACCGGGGAGCTGTTTTTT.

This clonotype has at least ten counts. The genes are TRBV7-2 and TRBJ2-5; TRBD2 is a possible D gene (6 bases). Germline V gene lookup returns CDR1 SGHTA and CDR2 FQGNSA. The V gene lost 1 base and the J gene lost 6 bases, with 15 bases spanning the gap. The CDR3 consists of 15 residues. CDR3 residues: CASSLDLAPAQTQYF. The CDR3 DNA reads TGTGCCAGCAGCTTAGATCTAGCGCCAGCCCAGACCCAGTACTTC.

The chain links TRBV7-3 to TRBJ1-1; D possibly corresponds to TRBD1 (6 bases). Germline V gene lookup returns CDR1 SGHTA and CDR2 FQGTGA. The CDR3 runs 14 residues. V was shortened by 5 bases and J by 4 bases, with 14 bases between the two germline ends. The chain's CDR3 is CASSPAGTSTEAFF. CDR3 DNA: TGTGCCAGCAGCCCCGCCGGGACATCCACTGAAGCTTTCTTT.

There are many counts of this clonotype. The chain links TRBV6-1 to TRBJ2-1, with no clear D. The CDR3 has 11 residues. Trimming removed 2 bases at V and 5 bases at J, with 1 base between. The germline gives CDR1 MNHNS, CDR2 SASEGT. The CDR3 reads CASSENNEQFF. In nucleotides, the CDR3 is TGTGCCAGCAGTGAAAACAATGAGCAGTTCTTC.

This clonotype was found many times. This chain links TRBV28 with TRBJ2-3; 8 bases are shared with TRBD2. This CDR3 spans 13 amino acids. Trimming removed 8 bases from V and 3 bases from J; junction bases left unmatched: 4. From germline, CDR1 is MDHEN and CDR2 SYDVKM. The CDR3 DNA reads as TGTGCCAGCTATAGCGGGATGACAGATACGCAGTATTTT. The encoded protein is CASYSGMTDTQYF.

The chain has TRBV19 and TRBJ2-2; D may be TRBD1 or TRBD2 (5 bases each). CDR3 length equals 14 residues. V lost 2 bases, J lost 5 bases, and 9 bases lay in between. The V gene's germline CDR1 is LNHDA and CDR2 SQIVND (reference sequence). Written as DNA, the CDR3 is TGTGCCAGTAGTATAACAGGAGGAACCGGGGAGCTGTTTTTT. This codes for CASSITGGTGELFF. The whole variable domain, remainder taken from reference TRBV19 and TRBJ2-2, is DGGITQSPKYLFRKEGQNVTLSCEQNLNHDAMYWYRQDPGQGLRLIYYSQIVNDFQKGDIAEGYSVSREKKESFPLTVTSAQKNPTAFYLCASSITGGTGELFFGEGSRLTVL.

This clonotype occurred many times. The chain carries TRBV10-2 and TRBJ1-1; no definite D call. CDR3 length: 12 residues. The germline gives CDR1 WSHSY, CDR2 SAAADI. Trimming left V 5 bases short and J 5 bases short, with 9 bases between. CDR3 DNA sequence: TGCGCCAGCAGTCAGACGGGGACTGAAGCTTTCTTT. It is translated as CASSQTGTEAFF.

This clonotype was seen many times. The rearrangement uses TRBV27 and TRBJ2-7; 7 positions match TRBD1. CDR3 length: 13 residues. CDR1 is MNHEY and CDR2 is SMNVEV in the germline V gene (reference sequence). V shed 6 bases, J shed 3 bases, and the junction held 5 bases outside the gene matches. For the CDR3, the DNA is TGTGCCAGCAGCTATGGACAGGACTACGAGCAGTACTTC. Encoded protein: CASSYGQDYEQYF.

The CDR3 DNA sequence: TGTGCCTGGAGAAGTCCTCGGGGTGGGGAGCGGGGGCAGTACTTC. It codes for CAWRSPRGGERGQYF. The chain recombines TRBV30 with TRBJ2-7, with 7 nucleotides matching TRBD2. V lost 3 bases, J lost 9 bases, and 17 bases stayed unmatched. Germline-derived CDR1 and CDR2 are GTSNPN and SVGIG (reference sequence). The CDR3 extends over 15 amino acids. Based on the CDR3 plus reference TRBV30 and TRBJ2-7, the full variable domain is SQTIHQWPATLVQPVGSPLSLECTVEGTSNPNLYWYRQAAGRGLQLLFYSVGIGQISSEVPQNLSASRPQDRQFILSSKKLLLSDSGFYLCAWRSPRGGERGQYFGPGTRLTVT.

The chain couples TRBV6-1 to TRBJ2-7; no clear D gene. This CDR3 is built from 14 residues. The germline CDR1 and CDR2 sequences are MNHNS and SASEGT. The germline V and J ends were trimmed by 4 bases and 4 bases, with 14 bases remaining between them. CDR3 in amino acids: CASSAKRMGYEQYF. CDR3 DNA: TGTGCCAGCAGTGCAAAAAGAATGGGTTACGAGCAGTACTTC.

This clonotype was observed at least ten times. The chain joins TRBV3-1 to TRBJ2-5; D gene uncertain. This CDR3 spans 12 amino acids. Germline V CDR1 and CDR2: LGHDT, YNNKEL (reference sequence). V was clipped by 5 bases and J by 5 bases, with 9 bases between them. The CDR3 sequence: CASSASAETQYF. In DNA, the CDR3 is TGTGCCAGCAGCGCCTCGGCGGAGACCCAGTACTTC.

The sample holds a few counts of this clonotype. The chain links TRBV27 to TRBJ1-1; D remains unclear. This CDR3 is 13 amino acids long. CDR1 is MNHEY, CDR2 SMNVEV, per germline (reference sequence). V lost 8 bases, J lost 6 bases, and 16 bases lay in between. CDR3 protein: CASGSLLFAEAFF. For the CDR3, the DNA is TGTGCCAGCGGATCCCTACTTTTTGCTGAAGCTTTCTTT.

This clonotype was seen a few times. V is TRBV12-3 or TRBV12-4 and J is TRBJ2-7; weak D call: TRBD2 (7 bases). CDR3 length: 18 amino acids. Trimming removed 6 bases at V and 2 bases at J, with 26 bases between. The CDR3, as DNA: TGTGCCAGCAGCCCCCGGGGGCTAGCGGAAACCGGAGCCTACGAGCAGTACTTC. Amino acids: CASSPRGLAETGAYEQYF.

This clonotype was observed many times. The chain links TRBV5-1 to TRBJ2-1; 7 bases map to TRBD2. V lost 0 bases and J lost 6; bases outside the gene matches: 3. The V gene's germline CDR1 is SGHRS and CDR2 YFSETQ. CDR3 length: 14 residues. The CDR3 loop reads CASSLAASGNEQFF. For the CDR3, the DNA is TGCGCCAGCAGCTTGGCCGCTAGCGGCAATGAGCAGTTCTTC.

This clonotype was detected many times. The V call is TRBV27, the J call TRBJ2-1; D unclear. Trimming removed 3 bases from V and 0 bases from J, with 6 bases in between. There are 14 residues in the CDR3. CDR1 is MNHEY and CDR2 is SMNVEV in the germline V gene (reference sequence). CDR3 DNA: TGTGCCAGCAGTTTCCGGAGCTCCTACAATGAGCAGTTCTTC. Translated, it gives CASSFRSSYNEQFF.

This clonotype has at least ten counts. The chain employs TRBV11-2 and TRBJ1-1; D call uncertain. This CDR3 spans 15 amino acids. Germline loops: CDR1 SGHAT, CDR2 FQNNGV. Trimming left V 0 bases short and J 3 bases short, with 11 bases between. The CDR3 is CASSLESGWDTEAFF. DNA of the CDR3: TGTGCCAGCAGCTTAGAGTCAGGTTGGGACACTGAAGCTTTCTTT.

The chain couples TRBV20-1 to TRBJ2-7; 11 bases agree with TRBD2. The germline gives CDR1 DFQATT, CDR2 SNEGSKA (reference sequence). Germline trimming cut 5 bases from V and 4 bases from J; bases unmatched to any gene: 4. The CDR3 loop spans 13 amino acids. This chain's CDR3 is CSAPRLAGYEQYF. DNA for the CDR3: TGCAGTGCTCCCCGACTAGCGGGATACGAGCAGTACTTC.

This clonotype has more than one count but fewer than ten. The J gene is TRBJ1-1, the V gene TRBV5-1; a possible D gene is TRBD1 (5 bases). The CDR3 is made up of 13 amino acids. CDR1 is SGHRS, CDR2 YFSETQ, per germline. V was cut by 0 bases and J by 12 bases, with 15 bases left in between. The CDR3 bases are TGCGCCAGCAGCTTGGGAGGGGATGGGATAACTTTCTTT. It encodes CASSLGGDGITFF. The complete variable domain, with remaining parts taken from reference TRBV5-1 and TRBJ1-1, reads KAGVTQTPRYLIKTRGQQVTLSCSPISGHRSVSWYQQTPGQGLQFLFEYFSETQRNKGNFPGRFSGRQFSNSRSEMNVSTLELGDSALYLCASSLGGDGITFFGQGTRLTVV.

V gene TRBV15 combines with J gene TRBJ2-3; 9 nucleotides line up with TRBD1. V was clipped by 6 bases and J by 6 bases; unmatched bases: 7. This CDR3 contains 14 residues. Germline V gene sequence: CDR1 LNHNV, CDR2 YYDKDF (reference sequence). The CDR3 DNA sequence: TGTGCCACCAGTTCCCGAACAGGGGGCGATACGCAGTATTTT. Amino acids: CATSSRTGGDTQYF.

The table lists this clonotype with many counts. V gene TRBV6-5 combines with J gene TRBJ2-7, with D tentatively TRBD1 or TRBD2 (5 bases each). The ends were cut back, 2 bases at V and 3 bases at J, with 8 bases in the middle. CDR1 is MNHEY and CDR2 is SVGAGI in the germline V gene. The CDR3 is made up of 13 amino acids. The DNA for the CDR3 is TGTGCCAGCAGTTACGGGGGACGCTACGAGCAGTACTTC. Protein: CASSYGGRYEQYF.

The rearrangement uses TRBV7-9 and TRBJ1-4; maybe TRBD1 (5 bases). Trimming removed 5 bases from V and 8 bases from J, with 24 bases in between. This CDR3 region has 17 residues. Germline V gene sequence: CDR1 SEHNR, CDR2 FQNEAQ (reference sequence). In DNA, the CDR3 is TGTGCCAGCAGCCCTAGTGCGCTGGGGGGTAAAAACGAAAAACTGTTTTTT. Protein product: CASSPSALGGKNEKLFF.

This clonotype showed up just a few times. The chain employs TRBV5-4 and TRBJ2-7, with 9 bases fitting TRBD1. With 4 bases clipped from V and 6 bases from J, the junction kept 8 bases outside the gene matches. CDR3 length: 14 amino acids. Germline V lookup: CDR1 SGHNT, CDR2 YYREEE (reference sequence). The CDR3 DNA sequence: TGTGCCAGCAGCCCCGGGACAGGGCGATTCGAGCAGTACTTC. Encoded protein: CASSPGTGRFEQYF. Complete variable domain (other parts from reference TRBV5-4 and TRBJ2-7): ETGVTQSPTHLIKTRGQQVTLRCSSQSGHNTVSWYQQALGQGPQFIFQYYREEENGRGNFPPRFSGLQFPNYSSELNVNALELDDSALYLCASSPGTGRFEQYFGPGTRLTVT.

This clonotype has at least ten counts. The chain has TRBV12-5 and TRBJ2-3, with D hard to call. Germline CDR1 reads LGHNT; CDR2 reads FRNRAP. The CDR3 has 14 residues. V lost 1 base and J lost 4, with 9 bases in between. CDR3 region: CASGLGQRADTQYF. The CDR3 DNA is TGTGCTAGTGGTTTGGGGCAAAGGGCAGATACGCAGTATTTT.

CDR3 nucleotide sequence: TGTGCCAGCAGTTACCAACCCATTTACGTGGGCGGGGAGCTGTTTTTT. Its protein is CASSYQPIYVGGELFF. The chain combines TRBV6-2 or TRBV6-3 with TRBJ2-2; no firm D call. Germline-derived CDR1 and CDR2 are MNHEY and SVGEGT. This CDR3 region has 16 residues. Trimming removed 2 bases at V and 7 bases at J, with 17 bases between.